The 28 T cell receptor beta chains presented below share a single source sample, sequenced in a study of patients with pleural tuberculosis. From the reads, TCRdb called clonotypes with MiXCR, one entry per CDR3 protein. Among around 50,000 distinct CDR3 sequences listed, about 7.9% were seen once. These TCRs come from a human donor with pleural tuberculosis.

The genes are TRBV12-3 or TRBV12-4 and TRBJ2-7; 9 bases match TRBD2. V was pared by 4 bases and J by 2 bases, with 6 bases of the junction left unmatched. There are 15 residues in the CDR3. The CDR3 nucleotides are TGTGCCAGCAGTTCCCGGACTAGCGTTCCCTACGAGCAGTACTTC. Amino acid sequence: CASSSRTSVPYEQYF.

This clonotype occurred many times. The chain couples TRBV2 to TRBJ2-5, with TRBD2 matching over 9 bases. Germline-derived CDR1 and CDR2 are SNHLY and FYNNEI. The CDR3 totals 14 residues. J was trimmed by 1 base and V by 8 bases; bases with no gene match: 5. The DNA of the CDR3 is TGTGCCAGCTCCCTACTAGCGGGCCAAGAGACCCAGTACTTC. It specifies CASSLLAGQETQYF.

There are many counts of this clonotype. The germline gene is not matched at one end of the junction; a read error may be the cause. V and J are TRBV6-4 and TRBJ1-2; 10 nucleotides line up with TRBD1. CDR3 length equals 14 residues. Germline V gives CDR1 MRHNA, CDR2 SNTAGT. This chain's CDR3 is CASRDIFRDRGLRF. The CDR3 DNA reads TGTGCCAGCAGAGACATATTCCGGGACAGGGGTCTCAGGTTC.

This clonotype was counted only a few times. The V call is TRBV12-3 or TRBV12-4, the J call TRBJ2-5; 7 bases are shared with TRBD2. The CDR3 consists of 11 residues. V was pared by 4 bases and J by 9 bases, with 2 bases of the junction left unmatched. CDR3 protein: CASSSGGPQYF. The CDR3 coding sequence is TGTGCCAGCAGTTCGGGGGGACCCCAGTACTTC.

This chain uses TRBV11-1 with TRBJ2-2, with D perhaps matching TRBD1 or TRBD2 (5 bases each). The germline CDR1 and CDR2 sequences are SGHAT and FQDESV (reference sequence). Trimming left V 7 bases short and J 2 bases short, with 14 bases between. The CDR3 loop spans 15 amino acids. The CDR3 sequence: CASTHRDANTGELFF. DNA of the CDR3: TGTGCCAGCACCCATAGGGACGCAAACACCGGGGAGCTGTTTTTT.

Many counts were recorded for this clonotype. The chain has TRBV11-2 and TRBJ2-5, with no clear D. The germline V and J ends were trimmed by 2 bases and 2 bases, with 12 bases remaining between them. Per germline, CDR1 SGHAT and CDR2 FQNNGV. The length of the CDR3 is 15 residues. The CDR3 spells CASSLYQARQETQYF. CDR3 DNA sequence: TGTGCCAGCAGCTTATACCAGGCACGTCAAGAGACCCAGTACTTC.

The chain couples TRBV9 to TRBJ2-1; possibly TRBD2 for D (6 bases). V shed 2 bases and J shed 7 bases, with 22 bases lying between them. This CDR3 has 17 residues. The germline V gene encodes CDR1 SGDLS and CDR2 YYNGEE. CDR3 DNA sequence: TGTGCCAGCAGCGTGGGAGGTGGTCTTTCTCCTGGGAATGAGCAGTTCTTC. Amino acid sequence: CASSVGGGLSPGNEQFF.

Concerning this clonotype: This may arise from a read error, as a much more abundant clone is one base away. The chain joins TRBV20-1 to TRBJ2-5; TRBD2 might be the D (6 bases). CDR1 and CDR2 from the germline V gene are DFQATT and SNEGSKA (reference sequence). The CDR3 runs to 14 residues. The CDR3 DNA is TGCAGTGCTCCGTTTAGCGGAACAAAAGAGACCCAGCACTTC. Amino acid sequence: CSAPFSGTKETQHF.

The V and J genes are TRBV10-3 and TRBJ1-4; D possibly corresponds to TRBD1 (5 bases). CDR3 length: 16 amino acids. Trimming took 0 bases from V and 8 from J, leaving 16 bases between them. Germline CDR1 ENHRY, CDR2 SYGVKD. CDR3 sequence: CAISESRGRIREKLFF. CDR3 nucleotide sequence: TGTGCCATCAGTGAGTCGAGGGGACGTATAAGGGAAAAACTGTTTTTT.

This clonotype was detected ten times or more. The V call is TRBV5-1, the J call TRBJ2-1, with 7 bases identical to TRBD1. The germline CDR1 and CDR2 sequences are SGHRS and YFSETQ. This CDR3 has 14 residues. The trim removed 4 bases at V and 7 bases at J, leaving 8 bases unmatched. The CDR3 DNA is TGCGCCAGCAGCGTGAGGGGGCTGGTGAATGAGCAGTTCTTC. Its protein product is CASSVRGLVNEQFF.

This clonotype has just a few counts. The chain carries TRBV11-1 and TRBJ2-2; 7 nucleotides line up with TRBD2. With V trimmed by 7 bases and J by 6 bases, 5 bases remained unmatched. Germline values: CDR1 SGHAT, CDR2 FQDESV (reference sequence). The CDR3 is 13 amino acids. CDR3 DNA sequence: TGTGCCAGCAATGCGGGGGAGGCCGGGGAGCTGTTTTTT. It is translated as CASNAGEAGELFF.

In its sample, this clonotype was seen many times. The V and J genes are TRBV7-3 and TRBJ2-2; D might be TRBD1 (6 bases). V lost 4 bases to trimming and J lost 4 bases, with 13 bases between them. CDR3 length equals 15 residues. Germline lookup yields CDR1 SGHTA and CDR2 FQGTGA. The CDR3 sequence: CASSSTGLGTGELFF. In DNA form, the CDR3 reads TGTGCCAGCAGCTCAACAGGGTTGGGCACCGGGGAGCTGTTTTTT.

This chain connects TRBV10-3 to TRBJ2-1; the D gene is possibly TRBD2 (6 bases). The CDR3 is 17 amino acids. Germline V gene lookup returns CDR1 ENHRY and CDR2 SYGVKD. V shed 4 bases and J shed 0 bases, with 16 bases lying between them. CDR3 amino acids: CAISGSSGLTSYNEQFF. CDR3 sequence (DNA): TGTGCCATCAGTGGCTCCTCGGGACTGACCTCCTACAATGAGCAGTTCTTC.

This clonotype was observed many times. V and J are TRBV27 and TRBJ2-1; D is perhaps TRBD2 (6 bases). V lost 5 bases and J 7 bases, leaving 15 bases between the germline ends. CDR1 is MNHEY, CDR2 SMNVEV, per germline (reference sequence). The CDR3 has 14 residues. The CDR3 DNA sequence: TGTGCCAGCAGTATCCGGGACTCCAAAAATGAGCAGTTCTTC. Its translation is CASSIRDSKNEQFF.

This clonotype showed up many times. The conserved final phenylalanine or tryptophan is absent from the CDR3, which likely points to a read error. The V and J genes are TRBV12-3 or TRBV12-4 and TRBJ1-2; D is uncertain. V shed 2 bases and J shed 6 bases, with 13 bases lying between them. The CDR3 runs 14 residues. CDR3 amino acids: CASSLRAEAHGYTS. DNA for the CDR3: TGTGCCAGCAGTTTAAGGGCGGAGGCACATGGCTACACCTCC.

The CDR3 loop reads CASSLKGKVYGYTF. In DNA, the CDR3 is TGTGCCAGCAGCTTAAAAGGGAAGGTCTATGGCTACACCTTC. The chain is built from TRBV11-2 and TRBJ1-2, with unresolved D. The CDR3 sequence is 14 residues long. Germline CDR1 reads SGHAT; CDR2 reads FQNNGV. Trimming took 2 bases from V and 4 from J, leaving 11 bases between them.

Many counts were recorded for this clonotype. V gene TRBV28 combines with J gene TRBJ2-7; a possible D gene is TRBD2 (5 bases). V was trimmed by 6 bases and J by 2 bases, leaving 17 bases between them. Germline V CDR1 and CDR2: MDHEN, SYDVKM. The CDR3 is 15 amino acids. The CDR3 protein is CASSSQGLATYEQYF. As DNA, the CDR3 is TGTGCCAGCAGCTCCCAAGGACTCGCGACCTACGAGCAGTACTTC. The whole variable domain, remainder taken from reference TRBV28 and TRBJ2-7, is DVKVTQSSRYLVKRTGEKVFLECVQDMDHENMFWYRQDPGLGLRLIYFSYDVKMKEKGDIPEGYSVSREKKERFSLILESASTNQTSMYLCASSSQGLATYEQYFGPGTRLTVT.

This clonotype has ten or more counts. The chain uses TRBV6-2 or TRBV6-3 and TRBJ2-1; TRBD2 aligns across 7 bases. CDR1 and CDR2 from the germline V gene are MNHEY and SVGEGT. CDR3 length: 14 amino acids. The trim removed 2 bases at V and 4 bases at J, leaving 2 bases unmatched. In DNA, the CDR3 is TGTGCCAGCAGTTACAAGGGACTATACAATGAGCAGTTCTTC. Protein: CASSYKGLYNEQFF.

This clonotype came up a few times. The genes are TRBV29-1 and TRBJ2-4, with D tentatively TRBD2 (6 bases). The CDR3 covers 13 residues. V lost 0 bases, J lost 10 bases, and 13 bases lay in between. Germline CDR1 and CDR2: SQVTM and ANQGSEA. CDR3 nucleotide sequence: TGCAGCGTTGAAGAGTCTGCGGGGAGGATTCAGTACTTC. Translating gives CSVEESAGRIQYF.

This clonotype was seen at least ten times. The chain uses TRBV5-1 and TRBJ2-1, with 12 bases fitting TRBD2. Trimming took 0 bases from V and 7 from J; bases not matched to a gene: 2. This CDR3 contains 15 residues. Germline V gene sequence: CDR1 SGHRS, CDR2 YFSETQ. The CDR3 nucleotides are TGCGCCAGCAGCTTGGCCCTAGCGGGAGGGAATGAGCAGTTCTTC. It encodes CASSLALAGGNEQFF.

This clonotype has ten or more counts. The chain combines TRBV6-2 or TRBV6-3 with TRBJ2-5; D remains unclear. The CDR3 contains 16 residues. Germline values: CDR1 MNHEY, CDR2 SVGEGT. Between the trimmed V and J ends, which lost 0 bases and 5 bases, there was a span of 16 bases. CDR3 loop: CASSYSNQKNGETQYF. The CDR3 DNA sequence: TGTGCCAGCAGTTACTCGAACCAGAAAAACGGGGAGACCCAGTACTTC.

This clonotype was counted many times. V usage is TRBV6-1 and J usage is TRBJ1-1; D is unclear. The germline V and J ends were trimmed by 0 bases and 6 bases, with 8 bases remaining between them. This CDR3 region has 13 residues. Looked up from germline, CDR1 is MNHNS and CDR2 is SASEGT. CDR3 region: CASSEAMVSEAFF. The CDR3 region has the DNA TGTGCCAGCAGTGAAGCGATGGTTTCTGAAGCTTTCTTT.

Many counts were recorded for this clonotype. The chain is built from TRBV15 and TRBJ1-3; D gene unclear. The V gene lost 0 bases and the J gene lost 14 bases, with 14 bases spanning the gap. The germline V gene has CDR1 LNHNV and CDR2 YYDKDF (reference sequence). The CDR3 sequence is 13 residues long. The CDR3 loop is CATSRDQTESVYF. DNA of the CDR3: TGTGCCACCAGCAGAGATCAGACGGAATCTGTATATTTT.

This clonotype was picked up many times. The CDR3 reads CASSAGTDTQYF. DNA for the CDR3: TGTGCCAGCAGCGCCGGTACAGATACGCAGTATTTT. This rearrangement joins TRBV6-1 to TRBJ2-3; D is uncertain. Trimming took off 6 bases at V and 3 bases at J, with 7 bases between the two ends. The CDR3 extends over 12 amino acids. The germline V gene encodes CDR1 MNHNS and CDR2 SASEGT.

This clonotype was observed at least ten times. The chain joins TRBV2 to TRBJ1-2; D might be TRBD1 (5 bases). This CDR3 comprises 13 residues. Trimming pared 7 bases from V and 3 bases from J, leaving 12 bases between. CDR1 is SNHLY, CDR2 FYNNEI, per germline. This chain's CDR3 is CASTRTKDYGYTF. CDR3 DNA sequence: TGTGCCAGCACCCGGACAAAAGACTATGGCTACACCTTC.

This clonotype came up many times. The rearrangement joins TRBV19 to TRBJ1-4, with TRBD1 identical over 12 bases. CDR1 is LNHDA and CDR2 is SQIVND in the germline V gene (reference sequence). This CDR3 comprises 16 residues. With V trimmed by 4 bases and J by 5 bases, 5 bases remained unmatched. CDR3 amino acids: CASSTGTGGGNEKLFF. The CDR3 DNA reads TGTGCCAGTAGTACGGGGACAGGGGGCGGGAATGAAAAACTGTTTTTT.

This clonotype was observed at least ten times. The rearrangement uses TRBV5-4 and TRBJ1-1; a weak D match, TRBD1 (5 bases). Trimming removed 1 base from V and 6 bases from J, with 13 bases in between. In germline, CDR1 is SGHNT, CDR2 YYREEE (reference sequence). The CDR3 spans 14 residues. The CDR3 coding sequence is TGTGCCAGCAGCTTGTCCGAAGGGGAGGCTGAAGCTTTCTTT. This gives the protein CASSLSEGEAEAFF.

This clonotype has a count of ten or more. The V gene is TRBV12-3 or TRBV12-4, the J gene TRBJ2-1, with 8 bases fitting TRBD2. With V trimmed by 5 bases and J by 5 bases, 8 bases remained unmatched. This CDR3 comprises 15 residues. The DNA of the CDR3 is TGTGCCAGCAGTCCCCCGGGACTAGGCGACAATGAGCAGTTCTTC. It yields the protein CASSPPGLGDNEQFF.